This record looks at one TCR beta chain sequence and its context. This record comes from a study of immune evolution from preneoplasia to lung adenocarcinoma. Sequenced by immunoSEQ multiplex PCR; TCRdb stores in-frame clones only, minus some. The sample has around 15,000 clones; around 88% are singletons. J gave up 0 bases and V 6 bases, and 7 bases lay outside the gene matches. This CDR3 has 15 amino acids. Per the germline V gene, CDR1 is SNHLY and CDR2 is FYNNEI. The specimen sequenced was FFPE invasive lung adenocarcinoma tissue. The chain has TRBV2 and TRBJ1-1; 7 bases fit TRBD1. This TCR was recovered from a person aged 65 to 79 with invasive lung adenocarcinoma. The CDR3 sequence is CASSPGTVMNTEAFF. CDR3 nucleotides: TGTGCCAGCAGCCCTGGGACAGTCATGAACACTGAAGCTTTCTTT.